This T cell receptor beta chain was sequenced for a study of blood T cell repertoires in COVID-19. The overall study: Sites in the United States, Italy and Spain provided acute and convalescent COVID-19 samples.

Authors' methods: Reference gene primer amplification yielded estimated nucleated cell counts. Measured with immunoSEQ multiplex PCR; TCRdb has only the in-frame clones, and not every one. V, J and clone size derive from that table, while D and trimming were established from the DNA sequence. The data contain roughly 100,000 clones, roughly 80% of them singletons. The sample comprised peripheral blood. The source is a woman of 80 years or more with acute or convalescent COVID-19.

CDR3 bases: TGCGCCAGCAGCCAACCCTTATCCGAGCAGTACGTC. Translating gives CASSQPLSEQYV. This chain joins TRBV4-3 and TRBJ2-7; D is unclear. The CDR3 sequence is 12 residues long. V lost 2 bases to trimming and J lost 6 bases, with 8 bases between them. Germline V gene lookup returns CDR1 LGHNA and CDR2 YSLEER.